The rows below give T cell receptor beta chains drawn from one sample of a study of blood T cells in healthy people across ages. TCRdb called the 5' RACE reads again in MiXCR, with one record for every CDR3 protein. The top ten clones hold 7% to 9% of a sample with some 1.5 million distinct CDR3 sequences, roughly 27% of them seen once. Specimen: blood. The receptor source for this set is a woman in her twenties or thirties in good health. Both conserved end residues are part of each CDR3.

j_gene: TRBJ2-7
v_gene: TRBV12-3/TRBV12-4
CDR3aa: CASGWTTYEQYF

j_gene: TRBJ2-7
v_gene: TRBV5-1
CDR3aa: CASSSGTGSIEQYF

j_gene: TRBJ2-3
v_gene: TRBV7-3
CDR3aa: CASSSRGTGTDTQYF

j_gene: TRBJ1-5
v_gene: TRBV20-1
CDR3aa: CSARKTPDSNQPQHF

j_gene: TRBJ1-1
v_gene: TRBV9
CDR3aa: CASSVEGGGRVAFF

j_gene: NA
v_gene: TRBV29-1
CDR3aa: CSARTGRGEQYF

j_gene: TRBJ1-5
v_gene: TRBV19
CDR3aa: CASSIDREGNQPQHF

j_gene: TRBJ1-2
v_gene: TRBV7-2
CDR3aa: CASSLDVGYTF

j_gene: TRBJ1-1
v_gene: TRBV6-2/TRBV6-3
CDR3aa: CASRDTTTGTVNTEAFF

j_gene: TRBJ2-7
v_gene: TRBV10-3
CDR3aa: CAISDSRASYEQYF

j_gene: TRBJ1-4
v_gene: TRBV7-9
CDR3aa: CASSSLQGEKLFF

j_gene: TRBJ2-1
v_gene: TRBV4-1
CDR3aa: CASSHPQAGTNNEQFF

j_gene: TRBJ1-2
v_gene: TRBV20-1
CDR3aa: CSARDRQGSPNYGYTF

j_gene: TRBJ2-7
v_gene: TRBV28
CDR3aa: CASSPPRTSSNYEQYF

j_gene: TRBJ2-1
v_gene: TRBV15
CDR3aa: CATSRDSGSRINEQFF

j_gene: TRBJ1-1
v_gene: TRBV6-5
CDR3aa: CASQIGEVTEAFF

j_gene: TRBJ2-2
v_gene: TRBV6-5
CDR3aa: CASSYPSSGELFF

j_gene: TRBJ2-7
v_gene: TRBV14
CDR3aa: CASSQVGTDHEQYF

j_gene: TRBJ2-3
v_gene: TRBV25-1
CDR3aa: CASSEYSGGPGDTQYF

j_gene: TRBJ2-1
v_gene: TRBV20-1
CDR3aa: CSATAGDYNEQFF

j_gene: TRBJ2-3
v_gene: TRBV29-1
CDR3aa: CSVVGRHTDTQYF

j_gene: TRBJ2-4
v_gene: TRBV5-6
CDR3aa: CASGPYSGSPVKNIQYF

j_gene: TRBJ2-5
v_gene: TRBV28
CDR3aa: CASSFLRGETQYF

j_gene: TRBJ2-3
v_gene: TRBV20-1
CDR3aa: CSASGAQGRDTQYF

j_gene: TRBJ2-7
v_gene: TRBV3-1
CDR3aa: CASSQGVGTGFSYEQYF

j_gene: TRBJ1-2
v_gene: TRBV7-2
CDR3aa: CASSLDGHPMRGYTF

j_gene: TRBJ2-7
v_gene: TRBV10-2
CDR3aa: CASILVGTGGINEQYF